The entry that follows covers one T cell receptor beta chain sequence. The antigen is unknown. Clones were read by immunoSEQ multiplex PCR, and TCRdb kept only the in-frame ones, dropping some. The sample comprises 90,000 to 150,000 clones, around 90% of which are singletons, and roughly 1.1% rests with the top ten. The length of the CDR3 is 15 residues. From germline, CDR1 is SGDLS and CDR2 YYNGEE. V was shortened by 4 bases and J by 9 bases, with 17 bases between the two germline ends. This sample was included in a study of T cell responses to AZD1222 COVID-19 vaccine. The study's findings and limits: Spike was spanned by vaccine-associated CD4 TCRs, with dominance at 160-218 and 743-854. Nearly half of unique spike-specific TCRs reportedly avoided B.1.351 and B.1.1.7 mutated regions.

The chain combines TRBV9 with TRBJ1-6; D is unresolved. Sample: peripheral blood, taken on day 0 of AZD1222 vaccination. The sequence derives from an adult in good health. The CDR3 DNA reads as TGTGCCAGCAGCCCCGGCAACCTAAGAGGTTCACCCCTCCACTTT. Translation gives CASSPGNLRGSPLHF.